This T cell receptor beta chain was identified during a study of shared clonotypes between healthy human individuals. Regarding the study as a whole: A few donors showed sharing of 4.5% to 6% of naive CD4 clonotypes. On the whole, naive subsets had larger estimated richness than memory subsets had.

CD45RO-negative cells were positively selected for CCR7, leaving out terminally differentiated effector memory CD45RA+ cells. In regard to this clone: Its antigen is currently unknown.

Genomic DNA from each subset was divided evenly over several immunoSEQ plates. TCRdb's copy holds only in-frame clones and misses some; the assay was immunoSEQ multiplex PCR. The table has approximately 2,200,000 clones, about 92% seen once. The germline V gene encodes CDR1 LNHDA and CDR2 SQIVND (reference sequence). Between the trimmed V and J ends, which lost 7 bases and 5 bases, there was a span of 20 bases. The CDR3 loop spans 15 amino acids. The V gene is TRBV19, the J gene TRBJ1-1; possibly TRBD1 for D (5 bases). Material: naive CD8+ T cells from PBMCs. This receptor was obtained from a man younger than 35 in good health. Some clones in this sample may be carry-over from other donors' samples. This chain's CDR3 is CASTPSRDRTTEAFF. CDR3 sequence (DNA): TGTGCCAGTACCCCCTCGAGGGACCGAACGACTGAAGCTTTCTTT.